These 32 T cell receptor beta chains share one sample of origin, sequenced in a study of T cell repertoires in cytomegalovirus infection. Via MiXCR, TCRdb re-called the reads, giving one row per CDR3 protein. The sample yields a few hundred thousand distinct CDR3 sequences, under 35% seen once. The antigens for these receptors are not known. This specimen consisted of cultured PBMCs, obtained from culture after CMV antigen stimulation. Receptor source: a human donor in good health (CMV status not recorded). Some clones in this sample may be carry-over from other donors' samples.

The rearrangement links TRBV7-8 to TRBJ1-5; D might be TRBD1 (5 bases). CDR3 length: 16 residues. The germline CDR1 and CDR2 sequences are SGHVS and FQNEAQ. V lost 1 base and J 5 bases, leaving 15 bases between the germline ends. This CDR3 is CASSLERAGRDQPQHF. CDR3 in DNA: TGTGCCAGCAGCTTAGAGCGGGCAGGCAGGGATCAGCCCCAGCATTTT.

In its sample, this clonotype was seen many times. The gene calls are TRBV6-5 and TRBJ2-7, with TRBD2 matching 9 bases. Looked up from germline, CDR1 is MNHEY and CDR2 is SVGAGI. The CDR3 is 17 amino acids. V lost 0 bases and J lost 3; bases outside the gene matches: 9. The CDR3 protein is CASSYSVGLAGFYEQYF. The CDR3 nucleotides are TGTGCCAGCAGTTACTCGGTCGGCCTAGCGGGATTCTACGAGCAGTACTTC.

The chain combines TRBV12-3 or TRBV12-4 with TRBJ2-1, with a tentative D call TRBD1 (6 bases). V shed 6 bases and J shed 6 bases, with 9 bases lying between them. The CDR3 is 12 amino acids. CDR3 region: CASREGGNEQFF. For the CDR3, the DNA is TGTGCCAGCAGAGAAGGGGGCAATGAGCAGTTCTTC.

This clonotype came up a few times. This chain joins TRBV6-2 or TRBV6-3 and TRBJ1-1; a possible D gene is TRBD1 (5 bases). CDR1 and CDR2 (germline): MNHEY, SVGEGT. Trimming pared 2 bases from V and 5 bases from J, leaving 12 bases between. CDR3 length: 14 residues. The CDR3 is CASSYRAGSTEAFF. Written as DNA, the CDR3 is TGTGCCAGCAGTTACCGGGCAGGGAGTACTGAAGCTTTCTTT.

Here the CDR3 reads CASSSSGGTYEQYF. The DNA of the CDR3 is TGTGCCAGCAGTTCCTCAGGCGGGACCTACGAGCAGTACTTC. The V call is TRBV6-1, the J call TRBJ2-7; D perhaps matches TRBD2 (6 bases). Germline V gene lookup returns CDR1 MNHNS and CDR2 SASEGT. Trimming cost V 5 bases and J 2 bases, with 13 bases left between them. The CDR3 has 14 residues.

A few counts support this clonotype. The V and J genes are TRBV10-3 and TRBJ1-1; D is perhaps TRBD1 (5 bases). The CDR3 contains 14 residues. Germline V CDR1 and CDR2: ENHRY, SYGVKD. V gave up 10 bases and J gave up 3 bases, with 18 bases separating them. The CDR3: CATSLEGADTEAFF. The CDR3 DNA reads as TGTGCCACATCCCTAGAAGGGGCGGACACTGAAGCTTTCTTT.

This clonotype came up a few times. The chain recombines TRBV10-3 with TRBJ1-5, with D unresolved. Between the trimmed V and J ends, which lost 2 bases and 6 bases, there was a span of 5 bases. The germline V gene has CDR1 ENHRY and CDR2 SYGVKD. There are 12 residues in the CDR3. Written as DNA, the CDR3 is TGTGCCATCAGTGAGACGAGTCAGCCCCAGCATTTT. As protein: CAISETSQPQHF.

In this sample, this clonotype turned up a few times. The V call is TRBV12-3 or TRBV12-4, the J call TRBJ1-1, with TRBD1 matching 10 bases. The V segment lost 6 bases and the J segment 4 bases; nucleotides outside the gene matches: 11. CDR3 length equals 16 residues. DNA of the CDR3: TGTGCCAGCAGCCCCGGGGACAGGGGAGAGGCCACTGAAGCTTTCTTT. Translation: CASSPGDRGEATEAFF.

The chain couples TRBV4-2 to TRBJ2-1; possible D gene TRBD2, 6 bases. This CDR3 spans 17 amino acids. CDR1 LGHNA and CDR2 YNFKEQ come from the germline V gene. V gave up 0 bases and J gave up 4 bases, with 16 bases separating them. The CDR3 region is CASSQEQGTLAYNEQFF. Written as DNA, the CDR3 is TGTGCCAGCAGCCAAGAGCAAGGTACGCTAGCGTACAATGAGCAGTTCTTC.

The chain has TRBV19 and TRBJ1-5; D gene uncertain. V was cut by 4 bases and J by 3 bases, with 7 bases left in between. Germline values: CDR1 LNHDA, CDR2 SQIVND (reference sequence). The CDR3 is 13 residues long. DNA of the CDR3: TGTGCCAGTAGTAAGCAGCTCAATCAGCCCCAGCATTTT. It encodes CASSKQLNQPQHF.

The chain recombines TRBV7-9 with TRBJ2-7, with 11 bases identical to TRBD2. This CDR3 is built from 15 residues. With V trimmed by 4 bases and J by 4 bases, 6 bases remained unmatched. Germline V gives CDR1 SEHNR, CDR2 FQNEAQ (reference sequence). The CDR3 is CASSSASGRNYEQYF. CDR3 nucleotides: TGTGCCAGCAGCTCCGCTAGCGGGAGGAATTACGAGCAGTACTTC.

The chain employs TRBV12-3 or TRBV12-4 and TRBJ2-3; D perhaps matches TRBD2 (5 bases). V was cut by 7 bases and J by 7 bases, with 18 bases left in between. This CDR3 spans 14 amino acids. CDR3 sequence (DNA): TGTGCCAGCACCCCGGGGTCCGCGTGGAATACGCAGTATTTT. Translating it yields CASTPGSAWNTQYF.

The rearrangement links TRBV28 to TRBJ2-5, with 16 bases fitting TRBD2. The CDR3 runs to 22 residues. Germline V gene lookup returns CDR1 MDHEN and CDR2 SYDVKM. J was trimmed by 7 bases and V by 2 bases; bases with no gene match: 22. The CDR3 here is CASSLATNPGLAGGPPLGTQYF. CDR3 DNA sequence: TGTGCCAGCAGTTTAGCGACAAACCCGGGACTAGCGGGAGGGCCGCCTTTAGGGACCCAGTACTTC.

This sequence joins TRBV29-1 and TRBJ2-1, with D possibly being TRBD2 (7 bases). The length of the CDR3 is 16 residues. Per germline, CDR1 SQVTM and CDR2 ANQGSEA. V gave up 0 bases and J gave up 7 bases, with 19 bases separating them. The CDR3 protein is CSVEDRGGRAENEQFF. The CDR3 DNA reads TGCAGCGTTGAAGACCGAGGGGGGAGGGCTGAAAATGAGCAGTTCTTC.

The CDR3 DNA sequence: TGTGCCATCAGTGAATCAGGGGCTGGAAACACCATATATTTT. This codes for CAISESGAGNTIYF. This chain connects TRBV10-3 to TRBJ1-3; the D gene is possibly TRBD1 (6 bases). CDR3 length: 14 residues. Germline CDR1 reads ENHRY; CDR2 reads SYGVKD. Trimming removed 3 bases from V and 2 bases from J, with 8 bases in between.

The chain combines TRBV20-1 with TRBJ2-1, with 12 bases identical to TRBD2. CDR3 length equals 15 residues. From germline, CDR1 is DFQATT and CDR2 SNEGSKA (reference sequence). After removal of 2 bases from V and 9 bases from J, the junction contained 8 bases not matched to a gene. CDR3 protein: CSARSTSGSTVEQFF. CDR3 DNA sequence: TGCAGTGCTAGATCGACTAGCGGGAGTACGGTTGAGCAGTTCTTC.

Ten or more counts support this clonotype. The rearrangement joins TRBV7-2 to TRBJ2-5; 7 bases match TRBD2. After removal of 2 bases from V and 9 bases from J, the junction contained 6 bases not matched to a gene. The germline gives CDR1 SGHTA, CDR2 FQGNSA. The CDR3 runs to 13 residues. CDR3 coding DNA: TGTGCCAGCAGCTTAACAGGCCGGGAGGCCCAGTACTTC. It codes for CASSLTGREAQYF.

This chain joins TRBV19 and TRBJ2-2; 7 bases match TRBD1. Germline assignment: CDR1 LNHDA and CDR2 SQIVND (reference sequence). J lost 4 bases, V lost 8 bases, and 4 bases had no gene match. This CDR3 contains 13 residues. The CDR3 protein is CASSGQITGELFF. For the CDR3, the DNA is TGTGCCAGTTCGGGACAGATCACCGGGGAGCTGTTTTTT.

The CDR3: CASYTVAGQTHEQFF. The CDR3 nucleotides read TGTGCCAGCTACACTGTAGCGGGGCAAACCCATGAGCAGTTCTTC. V gene TRBV5-6 combines with J gene TRBJ2-1, with 8 bases matching TRBD2. The CDR3 totals 15 residues. Germline lookup yields CDR1 SGHDT and CDR2 YYEEEE. Trimming at V came to 7 bases and at J to 8 bases, leaving 14 bases not matched to a gene.

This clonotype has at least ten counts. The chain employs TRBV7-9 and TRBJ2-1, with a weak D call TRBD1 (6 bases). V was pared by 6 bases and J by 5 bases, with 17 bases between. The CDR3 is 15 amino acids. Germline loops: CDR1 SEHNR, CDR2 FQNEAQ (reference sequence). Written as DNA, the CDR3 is TGTGCCAGCAGGGGTACAGGGATGTTTCACAATGAGCAGTTCTTC. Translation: CASRGTGMFHNEQFF.

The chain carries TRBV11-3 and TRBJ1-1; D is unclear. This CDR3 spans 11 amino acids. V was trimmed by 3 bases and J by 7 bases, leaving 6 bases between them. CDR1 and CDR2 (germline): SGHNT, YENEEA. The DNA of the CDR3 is TGTGCCAGCAGCTTGGGTCGTGAAGCTTTCTTT. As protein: CASSLGREAFF.

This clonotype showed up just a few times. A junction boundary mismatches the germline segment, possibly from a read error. The DNA of the CDR3 is TGTGCCAGCAGTGAGGGGGGGACAGTTCAAAACTTC. Its protein product is CASSEGGTVQNF. This chain uses TRBV12-3 or TRBV12-4 with TRBJ1-2; 7 nucleotides agree with TRBD1. There are 12 residues in the CDR3.

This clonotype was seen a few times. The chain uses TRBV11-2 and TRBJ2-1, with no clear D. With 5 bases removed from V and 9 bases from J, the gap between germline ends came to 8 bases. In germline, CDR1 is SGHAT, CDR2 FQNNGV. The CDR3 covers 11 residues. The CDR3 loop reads CASSPISEQFF. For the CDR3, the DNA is TGTGCCAGCAGCCCCATTAGTGAGCAGTTCTTC.

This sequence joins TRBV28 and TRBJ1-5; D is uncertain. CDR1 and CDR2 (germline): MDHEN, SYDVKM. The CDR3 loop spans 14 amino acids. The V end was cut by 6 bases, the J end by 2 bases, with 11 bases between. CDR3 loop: CASSLTWGNQPQHF. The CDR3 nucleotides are TGTGCCAGCAGCCTCACATGGGGCAATCAGCCCCAGCATTTT.

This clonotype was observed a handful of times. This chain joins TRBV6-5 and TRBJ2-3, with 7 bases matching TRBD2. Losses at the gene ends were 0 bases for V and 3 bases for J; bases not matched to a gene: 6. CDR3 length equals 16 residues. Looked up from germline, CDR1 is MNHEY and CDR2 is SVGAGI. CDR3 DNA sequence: TGTGCCAGCAGTTACTCGAGCCTAGCGGTAACAGATACGCAGTATTTT. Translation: CASSYSSLAVTDTQYF.

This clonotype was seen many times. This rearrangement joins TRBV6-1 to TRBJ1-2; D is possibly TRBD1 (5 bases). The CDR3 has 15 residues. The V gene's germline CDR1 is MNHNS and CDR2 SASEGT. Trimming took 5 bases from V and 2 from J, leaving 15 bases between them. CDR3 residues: CASSYSRERNYGYTF. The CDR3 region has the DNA TGTGCCAGCAGTTATTCCAGGGAGCGAAACTATGGCTACACCTTC.

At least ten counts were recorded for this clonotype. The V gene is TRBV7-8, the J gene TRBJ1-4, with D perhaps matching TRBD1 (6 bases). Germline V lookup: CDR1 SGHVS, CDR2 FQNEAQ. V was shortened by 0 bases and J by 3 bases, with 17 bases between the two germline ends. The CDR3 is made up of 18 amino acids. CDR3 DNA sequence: TGTGCCAGCAGCTTAGCCCGCGACAGGCGAAGGGCTAATGAAAAACTGTTTTTT. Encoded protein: CASSLARDRRRANEKLFF.

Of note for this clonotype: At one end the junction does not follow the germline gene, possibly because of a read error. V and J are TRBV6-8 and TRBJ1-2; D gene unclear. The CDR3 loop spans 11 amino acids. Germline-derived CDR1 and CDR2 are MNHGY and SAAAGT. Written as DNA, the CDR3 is TGCGCCAGCAGAACTTTATTGGGCTACACCTTC. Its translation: CASRTLLGYTF.

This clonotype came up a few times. The CDR3 loop reads CASSLLAGAATGELFF. DNA for the CDR3: TGTGCCAGCAGTTTACTGGCGGGGGCGGCCACCGGGGAGCTGTTTTTT. J is TRBJ2-2 and V is TRBV7-6; D possibly corresponds to TRBD2 (7 bases). From germline, CDR1 is SGHVS and CDR2 FNYEAQ. Trimming pared 6 bases from V and 4 bases from J, leaving 18 bases between. The CDR3 has 16 residues.

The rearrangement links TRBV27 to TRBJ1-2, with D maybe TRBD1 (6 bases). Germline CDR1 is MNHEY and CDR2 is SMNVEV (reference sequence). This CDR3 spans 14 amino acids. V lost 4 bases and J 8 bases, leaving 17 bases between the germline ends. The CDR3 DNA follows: TGTGCCAGCAGTTCCACAGGGTTAAGGGGCGGCTACACCTTC. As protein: CASSSTGLRGGYTF.

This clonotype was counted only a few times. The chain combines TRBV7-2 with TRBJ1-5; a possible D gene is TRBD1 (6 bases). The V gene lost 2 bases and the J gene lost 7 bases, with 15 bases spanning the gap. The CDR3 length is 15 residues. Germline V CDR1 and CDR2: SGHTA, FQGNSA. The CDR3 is CASSLQGQRGQPQHF. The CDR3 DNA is TGTGCCAGCAGCTTACAGGGGCAGCGGGGACAGCCCCAGCATTTT.

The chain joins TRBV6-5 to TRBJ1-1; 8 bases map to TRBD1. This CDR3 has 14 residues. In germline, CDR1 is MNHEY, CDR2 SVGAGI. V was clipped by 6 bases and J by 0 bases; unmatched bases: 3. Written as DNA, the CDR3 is TGTGCCAGCAGAGACAGGGGCATGAACACTGAAGCTTTCTTT. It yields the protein CASRDRGMNTEAFF.